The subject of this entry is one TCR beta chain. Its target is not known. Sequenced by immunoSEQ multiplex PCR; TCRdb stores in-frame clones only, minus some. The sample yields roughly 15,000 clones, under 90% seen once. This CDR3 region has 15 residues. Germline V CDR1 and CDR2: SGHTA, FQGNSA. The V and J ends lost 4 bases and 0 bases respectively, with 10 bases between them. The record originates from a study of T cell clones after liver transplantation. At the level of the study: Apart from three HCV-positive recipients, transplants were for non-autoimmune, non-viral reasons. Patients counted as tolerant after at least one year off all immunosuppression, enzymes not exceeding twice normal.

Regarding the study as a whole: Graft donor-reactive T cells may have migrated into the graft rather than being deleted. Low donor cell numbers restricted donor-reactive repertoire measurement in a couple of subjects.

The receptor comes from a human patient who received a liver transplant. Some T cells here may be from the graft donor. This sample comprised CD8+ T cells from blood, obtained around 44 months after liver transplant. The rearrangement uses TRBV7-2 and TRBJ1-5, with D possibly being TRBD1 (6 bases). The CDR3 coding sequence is TGTGCCAGCAGCTCGAGAGGGGGTAGCAATCAGCCCCAGCATTTT. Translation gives CASSSRGGSNQPQHF.